One sample yielded the 8 T cell receptor beta chains listed below, sequenced in a study of shared clonotypes between healthy human individuals (dated by TCRdb to the early 2020s). Receptors were amplified or captured by the immunoSEQ multiplex PCR assay. TCRdb took this table from immuneACCESS and kept in-frame rearrangements with V and J called. Such tables lack part of the clones; where checked against another copy, unresolved V genes explain under half of the gap, and the rest is unexplained. The sample yields roughly 770,000 clones; roughly 96% were counted once. The top ten constitute 0.2% to 0.25% of the sample. CD8 naive samples were obtained by positive selection for CCR7 among CD45RO-negative cells, yielding a CD45RA+CCR7+ population from which TemRA cells were excluded. Sequencing was performed on naive CD8+ T cells sorted from blood. The sample's cell subset or site label, decoded: CD45RA+CCR7+. These receptors were obtained from a man under 40 in good health.

The chain has TRBV6-5 and TRBJ1-5; maybe TRBD1 (6 bases). Germline CDR1 is MNHEY and CDR2 is SVGAGI. Trimming removed 5 bases from V and 6 bases from J, with 17 bases in between. This CDR3 has 15 residues. The CDR3 DNA reads as TGTGCCAGCAGTCCCCTCGGGGGGCTCTCTCAGCCCCAGCATTTT. Amino acid sequence: CASSPLGGLSQPQHF.

J is TRBJ2-1 and V is TRBV14; a weak D match, TRBD1 (6 bases). CDR3 length equals 16 residues. Trimming pared 4 bases from V and 2 bases from J, leaving 15 bases between. The germline gives CDR1 SGHDN, CDR2 FVKESK. CDR3 coding DNA: TGTGCCAGCAGCCTCATTACAGGGTGGGCCTACAATGAGCAGTTCTTC. It translates to CASSLITGWAYNEQFF. Based on the CDR3 plus reference TRBV14 and TRBJ2-1, the full variable domain is EAGVTQFPSHSVIEKGQTVTLRCDPISGHDNLYWYRRVMGKEIKFLLHFVKESKQDESGMPNNRFLAERTGGTYSTLKVQPAELEDSGVYFCASSLITGWAYNEQFFGPGTRLTVL.

This sequence joins TRBV7-3 and TRBJ2-1; 9 positions agree with TRBD2. Per the germline V gene, CDR1 is SGHTA and CDR2 is FQGTGA. The junction had 4 bases not matched to a gene; V was cut back by 4 bases and J by 0 bases. The CDR3 consists of 16 residues. The CDR3 nucleotides are TGTGCCAGCAGCTCTCTAGCGGGACTCTCCTACAATGAGCAGTTCTTC. It specifies CASSSLAGLSYNEQFF.

The chain recombines TRBV4-2 with TRBJ2-7, with D perhaps TRBD2 (6 bases). The CDR3 consists of 14 residues. The germline V and J ends were trimmed by 0 bases and 0 bases, with 6 bases remaining between them. The V gene's germline CDR1 is LGHNA and CDR2 YNFKEQ. The DNA of the CDR3 is TGTGCCAGCAGCCAAGAGACTAGCTCCTACGAGCAGTACTTC. Protein product: CASSQETSSYEQYF.

V usage is TRBV25-1 and J usage is TRBJ2-1; TRBD2 agrees at 10 bases. There are 17 residues in the CDR3. Trimming took 6 bases from V and 7 from J; bases not matched to a gene: 15. CDR1 is MGHDK, CDR2 SYGVNS, per germline. The CDR3 region has the DNA TGTGCCAGCAGGGAAGAGCTAGCGGGAGAACTTCGGAATGAGCAGTTCTTC. Its translation: CASREELAGELRNEQFF.

The chain carries TRBV2 and TRBJ1-2; 9 nucleotides match TRBD1. The CDR3 extends over 11 amino acids. From germline, CDR1 is SNHLY and CDR2 FYNNEI. Trimming removed 9 bases from V and 7 bases from J; junction bases left unmatched: 3. The CDR3 reads CASRTGAGYTF. CDR3 nucleotides: TGTGCCAGTCGGACAGGGGCTGGCTACACCTTC.

The V call is TRBV27, the J call TRBJ2-7; 13 bases line up with TRBD2. Trimming cost V 1 base and J 2 bases; bases outside gene matches: 2. Per germline, CDR1 MNHEY and CDR2 SMNVEV (reference sequence). CDR3 length: 16 amino acids. CDR3 in amino acids: CASSLWGTSGTYEQYF. CDR3 DNA sequence: TGTGCCAGCAGTTTATGGGGGACTAGCGGGACCTACGAGCAGTACTTC.

The chain employs TRBV29-1 and TRBJ2-7, with D perhaps TRBD1 (5 bases). This CDR3 spans 20 amino acids. From germline, CDR1 is SQVTM and CDR2 ANQGSEA. V lost 0 bases, J lost 3 bases, and 30 bases lay in between. In DNA, the CDR3 is TGCAGCGTTGAAGAACGCGTCAGGACACTTGACCACTCATATGGCTACGAGCAGTACTTC. It specifies CSVEERVRTLDHSYGYEQYF.